One and the same sample provided the 30 T cell receptor beta chains below, sequenced in a study of control samples from healthy donors and cancer patients. The repertoire was sequenced with immunoSEQ multiplex PCR; TCRdb's copy has only in-frame clones and lacks some. This repertoire shows some 140,000 clones, 90% to 95% found once; its top ten account for approximately 6.1%. The specimen was blood. These receptors were collected from a man aged 35 to 55 in good health.

The V call is TRBV2, the J call TRBJ1-5; D unclear. The CDR3 is made up of 14 amino acids. Germline CDR1 SNHLY, CDR2 FYNNEI. The V end lost 8 bases, the J end lost 0 bases, and 11 bases lay between the germline ends. The CDR3 nucleotides read TGTGCCAGCCGACTGAGGATTAGCAATCAGCCCCAGCATTTT. Amino acid sequence: CASRLRISNQPQHF.

The DNA of the CDR3 is TGCGCCAGCAGCCCCGGACCTATAGAGGGCTACACCTTC. Encoded protein: CASSPGPIEGYTF. This chain uses TRBV5-1 with TRBJ1-2; D unclear. This CDR3 has 13 amino acids. Germline CDR1 and CDR2: SGHRS and YFSETQ. V gave up 4 bases and J gave up 8 bases, with 15 bases separating them.

This chain uses TRBV5-1 with TRBJ2-5; the match to TRBD1 covers 11 bases. V was clipped by 5 bases and J by 4 bases; unmatched bases: 7. Germline assignment: CDR1 SGHRS and CDR2 YFSETQ. There are 15 residues in the CDR3. CDR3 DNA sequence: TGCGCCAGCAGTCTTGGGACAGGGGGACGAGAGACCCAGTACTTC. Translation gives CASSLGTGGRETQYF.

This chain links TRBV27 with TRBJ1-2, with 8 bases fitting TRBD1. The CDR3 is 15 residues long. J lost 4 bases, V lost 2 bases, and 6 bases had no gene match. The germline V gene has CDR1 MNHEY and CDR2 SMNVEV (reference sequence). In DNA, the CDR3 is TGTGCCAGCAGTTTAACCCCGGGGACAGGCTATGGCTACACCTTC. This codes for CASSLTPGTGYGYTF.

This rearrangement joins TRBV13 to TRBJ2-3; a weak D match, TRBD2 (6 bases). The germline V gene encodes CDR1 PRHDT and CDR2 FYEKMQ (reference sequence). The CDR3 is 11 residues long. V was trimmed by 8 bases and J by 6 bases, leaving 9 bases between them. Here the CDR3 DNA reads TGTGCCAGCGCGGAGGGGGATACGCAGTATTTT. Residues: CASAEGDTQYF.

The chain links TRBV11-2 to TRBJ1-4; the D is unclear. The CDR3 has 15 residues. The germline gives CDR1 SGHAT, CDR2 FQNNGV. V dropped 0 bases and J dropped 4 bases, with 9 bases sitting between them. CDR3 bases: TGTGCCAGCAGCTTAGATCTGTCTCTTAATGAAAAACTGTTTTTT. Its protein is CASSLDLSLNEKLFF.

The rearrangement uses TRBV6-5 and TRBJ1-5; TRBD1 matches 8 bases. This CDR3 spans 15 amino acids. V gave up 6 bases and J gave up 15 bases; unmatched junction bases: 19. CDR1 and CDR2 from the germline V gene are MNHEY and SVGAGI. The CDR3 protein is CASRAVRDRNLGVHF. The CDR3 DNA sequence: TGTGCCAGCAGGGCCGTCCGGGACAGGAACCTAGGAGTGCATTTT.

The rearrangement joins TRBV2 to TRBJ1-4; D not resolved. The V end lost 8 bases, the J end lost 4 bases, and 8 bases lay between the germline ends. The CDR3 has 12 amino acids. CDR1 and CDR2 (germline): SNHLY, FYNNEI. CDR3 protein: CASEKGNEKLFF. In DNA form, the CDR3 reads TGTGCCAGCGAGAAGGGTAATGAAAAACTGTTTTTT.

The gene calls are TRBV2 and TRBJ1-1, with D hard to call. Germline V lookup: CDR1 SNHLY, CDR2 FYNNEI. The CDR3 loop spans 12 amino acids. The V end lost 6 bases, the J end lost 3 bases, and 8 bases lay between the germline ends. CDR3 sequence: CASRPGDTEAFF. The CDR3 DNA reads TGTGCCAGCAGGCCGGGTGACACTGAAGCTTTCTTT.

The chain is built from TRBV4-1 and TRBJ1-2, with D unresolved. Trimming took 1 base from V and 6 from J, leaving 6 bases between them. Germline CDR1 and CDR2: MGHRA and YSYEKL. The CDR3 has 12 residues. CDR3 in DNA: TGCGCCAGCAGCCAAGGGAGGGATGGCTACACCTTC. It translates to CASSQGRDGYTF.

The V and J genes are TRBV6-5 and TRBJ1-1; the D gene is possibly TRBD1 (5 bases). V lost 3 bases to trimming and J lost 7 bases, with 15 bases between them. Germline CDR1 MNHEY, CDR2 SVGAGI. The CDR3 has 14 residues. The CDR3 loop reads CASSYGPEDIEAFF. The CDR3 DNA sequence: TGTGCCAGCAGTTATGGACCCGAGGACATTGAAGCTTTCTTT.

In this sample, this clone turned up a few times. Other DNA variants within this sample encode the same CDR3. The J gene is TRBJ2-2, the V gene TRBV9, with a possible D match to TRBD2 (5 bases). V gave up 0 bases and J gave up 6 bases, with 9 bases separating them. Germline V gene sequence: CDR1 SGDLS, CDR2 YYNGEE. The CDR3 runs 14 residues. The chain's CDR3 is CASSVVSGAGELFF. CDR3 sequence (DNA): TGTGCCAGCAGCGTAGTCTCCGGGGCCGGGGAGCTGTTTTTT.

This sequence joins TRBV6-5 and TRBJ2-1; TRBD2 agrees at 8 bases. Germline CDR1 and CDR2: MNHEY and SVGAGI. Unmatched junction bases numbered 6, after V lost 6 bases and J lost 2 bases. This CDR3 is built from 15 residues. CDR3 nucleotide sequence: TGTGCCAGCAGCCTGTCGGGGGGGCCCTACAATGAGCAGTTCTTC. This codes for CASSLSGGPYNEQFF.

The chain combines TRBV27 with TRBJ2-7; a weak D match, TRBD1 (7 bases). Germline CDR1 MNHEY, CDR2 SMNVEV (reference sequence). Trimming shortened V by 3 bases and J by 4 bases, and 22 bases separated the two germline ends. This CDR3 is built from 17 residues. This CDR3 is CASSLAGQPAPRYEQYF. The CDR3 DNA reads as TGTGCCAGCAGTTTGGCGGGACAGCCCGCCCCCCGGTACGAGCAGTACTTC.

The chain joins TRBV12-5 to TRBJ1-5; D ambiguous. The CDR3 is made up of 11 amino acids. Germline CDR1 and CDR2: LGHNT and FRNRAP. Trimming left V 5 bases short and J 4 bases short, with 3 bases between. The DNA of the CDR3 is TGTGCTAGTGGTATGAATCAGCCCCAGCATTTT. Amino acids: CASGMNQPQHF.

J is TRBJ1-1 and V is TRBV19, with D unclear. Per the germline V gene, CDR1 is LNHDA and CDR2 is SQIVND (reference sequence). V lost 5 bases and J lost 7, with 20 bases in between. CDR3 length equals 15 residues. CDR3 DNA: TGTGCCAGTAGTTCGTTGGCCGGGATCCCGTTTGAAGCTTTCTTT. Its protein product is CASSSLAGIPFEAFF.

Of note for this clone: This same CDR3 is encoded by further DNA sequences in the sample. This chain joins TRBV11-2 and TRBJ2-3; no firm D call. Trimming stripped 2 bases from V and 5 bases from J, with 5 bases between. The V gene's germline CDR1 is SGHAT and CDR2 FQNNGV. This CDR3 comprises 12 residues. Here the CDR3 DNA reads TGTGCCAGCAGCTTATTAGGAGATACGCAGTATTTT. It yields the protein CASSLLGDTQYF. Supplemented by reference TRBV11-2 and TRBJ2-3, the full variable domain reads EAGVAQSPRYKIIEKRQSVAFWCNPISGHATLYWYQQILGQGPKLLIQFQNNGVVDDSQLPKDRFSAERLKGVDSTLKIQPAKLEDSAVYLCASSLLGDTQYFGPGTRLTVL.

This sequence joins TRBV6-6 and TRBJ1-6; 10 nucleotides agree with TRBD1. Per the germline V gene, CDR1 is MNHNY and CDR2 is SVGAGI (reference sequence). The CDR3 length is 18 residues. V gave up 5 bases and J gave up 10 bases; unmatched junction bases: 17. CDR3 residues: CASSPPDYRQGARSPLHF. In DNA, the CDR3 is TGTGCCAGCAGTCCGCCCGATTATCGACAGGGGGCAAGGTCACCCCTCCACTTT.

The rearrangement links TRBV11-2 to TRBJ2-7; TRBD1 matches at 8 bases. There are 15 residues in the CDR3. After removal of 5 bases from V and 2 bases from J, the junction contained 8 bases not matched to a gene. In germline, CDR1 is SGHAT, CDR2 FQNNGV. The CDR3 DNA reads as TGTGCCAGCAGCCCCGGACAGGGTGGGACCTACGAGCAGTACTTC. Its translation: CASSPGQGGTYEQYF.

The chain joins TRBV18 to TRBJ2-7, with TRBD1 matching 11 bases. Unmatched junction bases numbered 9, after V lost 2 bases and J lost 0 bases. The CDR3 covers 18 residues. CDR1 and CDR2 (germline): KGHSH, LQKENI. The CDR3 DNA sequence: TGTGCCAGCTCACCAGCTCAAGGGACAGGGGGTAACTCCTACGAGCAGTACTTC. This encodes CASSPAQGTGGNSYEQYF.

This rearrangement joins TRBV6-5 to TRBJ1-6; D might be TRBD1 (5 bases). Germline-derived CDR1 and CDR2 are MNHEY and SVGAGI. Trimming cost V 6 bases and J 8 bases, with 8 bases left between them. The CDR3 totals 12 residues. CDR3 DNA: TGTGCCAGCAGGGGGCCCGATTCACCCCTCCACTTT. Amino acids: CASRGPDSPLHF.

This clone appeared once. The CDR3 coding sequence is TGTGCCAGCAGAACCCATTCTGGGGATAGCTATGGCTACACCTTC. This translates into CASRTHSGDSYGYTF. The V and J genes are TRBV6-5 and TRBJ1-2; no reliable D call. This CDR3 region has 15 residues. Germline V CDR1 and CDR2: MNHEY, SVGAGI. Trimming stripped 6 bases from V and 4 bases from J, with 18 bases between.

The chain combines TRBV9 with TRBJ2-7; no clear D gene. The CDR3 covers 13 residues. The germline CDR1 and CDR2 sequences are SGDLS and YYNGEE. V was cut by 4 bases and J by 5 bases, with 13 bases left in between. Here the CDR3 DNA reads TGTGCCAGCAGCTCCCCGGGCCAGGACGAGCAGTACTTC. Translating it yields CASSSPGQDEQYF. The whole variable domain, remainder taken from reference TRBV9 and TRBJ2-7, is DSGVTQTPKHLITATGQRVTLRCSPRSGDLSVYWYQQSLDQGLQFLIQYYNGEERAKGNILERFSAQQFPDLHSELNLSSLELGDSALYFCASSSPGQDEQYFGPGTRLTVT.

The CDR3 nucleotides read TGTGCCAGTAGTGCCCCAGGCCAGCGCGGTGGCAATTCACCCCTCCACTTT. This gives the protein CASSAPGQRGGNSPLHF. J is TRBJ1-6 and V is TRBV19; D not certain. The germline V gene encodes CDR1 LNHDA and CDR2 SQIVND (reference sequence). The CDR3 totals 17 residues. V lost 5 bases and J 7 bases, leaving 21 bases between the germline ends.

V is TRBV18 and J is TRBJ1-4; D is ambiguous. CDR1 is KGHSH and CDR2 is LQKENI in the germline V gene. Between the trimmed V and J ends, which lost 3 bases and 0 bases, there was a span of 11 bases. There are 16 residues in the CDR3. For the CDR3, the DNA is TGTGCCAGCTCACCCCAGAGTCTCACAACTAATGAAAAACTGTTTTTT. Translation gives CASSPQSLTTNEKLFF.

This clone has just one count. The chain recombines TRBV24-1 with TRBJ1-2; no firm D call. The V gene lost 0 bases and the J gene lost 11 bases, with 9 bases spanning the gap. Germline V CDR1 and CDR2: KGHDR, SFDVKD. The CDR3 is 12 amino acids. The CDR3 protein is CATSDLGRRYTF. Here the CDR3 DNA reads TGTGCCACCAGTGATTTGGGACGCAGGTACACCTTC.

The V gene is TRBV14, the J gene TRBJ1-1, with D possibly matching TRBD1 (5 bases). Germline CDR1 and CDR2: SGHDN and FVKESK. The CDR3 spans 15 residues. Trimming left V 4 bases short and J 0 bases short, with 12 bases between. CDR3 nucleotides: TGTGCCAGCAGCCCAAGGGGACGTATGAACACTGAAGCTTTCTTT. Translation gives CASSPRGRMNTEAFF.

In its sample, this clone was seen many times. The chain is built from TRBV6-2 or TRBV6-3 and TRBJ2-1, with D possibly being TRBD1 or TRBD2 (5 bases each). CDR3 length: 13 residues. Looked up from germline, CDR1 is MNHEY and CDR2 is SVGEGT. V was clipped by 4 bases and J by 5 bases, with 9 bases between them. CDR3 amino acids: CASSLMGDNEQFF. The CDR3 DNA is TGTGCCAGCAGTTTGATGGGGGACAATGAGCAGTTCTTC.

The chain is built from TRBV5-1 and TRBJ2-7, with 9 positions matching TRBD1. CDR1 is SGHRS and CDR2 is YFSETQ in the germline V gene. J was trimmed by 0 bases and V by 7 bases; bases with no gene match: 11. The CDR3 has 16 amino acids. CDR3 sequence reads: CASAEGPGQGSYEQYF. The CDR3 DNA follows: TGCGCCAGCGCCGAAGGGCCGGGACAGGGCTCCTACGAGCAGTACTTC.

V gene TRBV19 combines with J gene TRBJ2-7; D perhaps matches TRBD1 (5 bases). This CDR3 comprises 14 residues. Trimming removed 3 bases from V and 2 bases from J, with 11 bases in between. The germline CDR1 and CDR2 sequences are LNHDA and SQIVND (reference sequence). The CDR3 here is CASSMVGAAYEQYF. The CDR3, as DNA: TGTGCCAGTAGTATGGTAGGGGCGGCCTACGAGCAGTACTTC.